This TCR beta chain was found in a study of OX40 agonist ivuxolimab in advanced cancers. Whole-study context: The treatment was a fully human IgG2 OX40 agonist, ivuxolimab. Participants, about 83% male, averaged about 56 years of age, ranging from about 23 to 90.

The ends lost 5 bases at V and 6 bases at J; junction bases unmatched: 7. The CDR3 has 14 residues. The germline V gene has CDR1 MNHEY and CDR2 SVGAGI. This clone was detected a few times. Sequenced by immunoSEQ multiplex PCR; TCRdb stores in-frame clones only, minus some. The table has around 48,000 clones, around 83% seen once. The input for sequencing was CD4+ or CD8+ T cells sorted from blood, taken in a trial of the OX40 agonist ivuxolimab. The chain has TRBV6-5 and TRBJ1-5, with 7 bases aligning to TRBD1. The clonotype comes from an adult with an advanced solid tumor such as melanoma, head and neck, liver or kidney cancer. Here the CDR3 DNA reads TGTGCCAGCAGTCGCGACAGGGCCAGTCAGCCCCAGCATTTT. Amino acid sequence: CASSRDRASQPQHF.